These 2 T cell receptor beta chains came from one sample sequenced in a study of blood T cell repertoires in COVID-19. Clones were read by immunoSEQ multiplex PCR, and TCRdb kept only the in-frame ones, dropping some. The data hold approximately 320,000 clones, with roughly 90% observed a single time. Sequences were obtained from PBMCs or T cells enriched from blood (not recorded which). These receptors all stem from a man between 60 and 75 years old who had recovered from COVID-19.

The genes are TRBV6-1 and TRBJ1-2, with 7 positions matching TRBD1. The CDR3 totals 15 residues. The germline CDR1 and CDR2 sequences are MNHNS and SASEGT. The V segment lost 2 bases and the J segment 8 bases; nucleotides outside the gene matches: 11. CDR3 in DNA: TGTGCCAGCAGTGAACTGGCCGGGACAGTCATCGGCTACACCTTC. Translated: CASSELAGTVIGYTF.

The chain joins TRBV29-1 to TRBJ1-1; TRBD1 aligns across 10 bases. Germline V gene sequence: CDR1 SQVTM, CDR2 ANQGSEA. The CDR3 covers 15 residues. V shed 4 bases and J 6 bases; nucleotides not matched to a gene: 11. The CDR3 nucleotides read TGCAGCGTTGTGGCCCCCGGGACAGGGGTGGCTGAAGCTTTCTTT. It encodes CSVVAPGTGVAEAFF.